A single sample is the source of the 6 T cell receptor beta chains below, sequenced in a study of CD8+ T cells in alopecia areata. cDNA reverse transcribed from extracted RNA served as the sequencing template. Libraries were prepared by immunoSEQ multiplex PCR; TCRdb keeps only in-frame clonotypes and omits some of them. The table shows roughly 60,000 clones, with roughly 46% occurring only once. Sequencing was carried out using NKG2D-low CD8+ T cells sorted from blood. These receptors originate from a human donor with alopecia areata.

The genes are TRBV13 and TRBJ2-5, with 9 bases lining up with TRBD2. The CDR3 loop spans 14 amino acids. Trimming removed 5 bases from V and 1 base from J; junction bases left unmatched: 2. Germline-derived CDR1 and CDR2 are PRHDT and FYEKMQ (reference sequence). CDR3: CASSVSGGQETQYF. In nucleotides, the CDR3 is TGTGCCAGCAGCGTTAGCGGGGGCCAAGAGACCCAGTACTTC.

This chain uses TRBV7-9 with TRBJ2-7, with 11 bases fitting TRBD1. There are 16 residues in the CDR3. V lost 10 bases and J lost 2; bases outside the gene matches: 13. The germline V gene encodes CDR1 SEHNR and CDR2 FQNEAQ (reference sequence). The CDR3 protein is CATGTGGKDLTYEQYF. As DNA, the CDR3 is TGTGCCACCGGGACAGGGGGTAAGGATCTAACCTACGAGCAGTACTTC. Complete variable domain (other parts from reference TRBV7-9 and TRBJ2-7): DTGVSQNPRHKITKRGQNVTFRCDPISEHNRLYWYRQTLGQGPEFLTYFQNEAQLEKSRLLSDRFSAERPKGSFSTLEIQRTEQGDSAMYLCATGTGGKDLTYEQYFGPGTRLTVT.

In its sample, this clone was seen a few times. The gene calls are TRBV29-1 and TRBJ1-1, with 7 bases fitting TRBD1. The V and J ends lost 0 bases and 0 bases, in that order; junction bases with no gene match: 10. The germline gives CDR1 SQVTM, CDR2 ANQGSEA. This CDR3 region has 17 residues. CDR3 nucleotide sequence: TGCAGCGTTGAAGATAGGGGACAGAGACCCATGAACACTGAAGCTTTCTTT. It codes for CSVEDRGQRPMNTEAFF.

This sequence joins TRBV2 and TRBJ2-7; D may be TRBD1 (6 bases). Germline V gene data show CDR1 as SNHLY and CDR2 as FYNNEI. The V and J ends lost 10 bases and 2 bases respectively, with 27 bases between them. This CDR3 contains 17 residues. The CDR3 region is CAIFENYKGDNPYEQYF. The CDR3 coding sequence is TGTGCCATCTTTGAAAACTACAAGGGGGACAACCCCTACGAGCAGTACTTC.

The V call is TRBV5-6, the J call TRBJ2-1, with 8 bases aligning to TRBD2. The CDR3 is 16 amino acids. Trimming cost V 5 bases and J 5 bases; bases outside gene matches: 12. Germline CDR1 is SGHDT and CDR2 is YYEEEE. DNA of the CDR3: TGTGCCAGCAGTCTGATCGGGGGGGCCAACCACAATGAGCAGTTCTTC. Its translation: CASSLIGGANHNEQFF.

The chain couples TRBV6-5 to TRBJ2-7; D is uncertain. The CDR3 has 14 amino acids. V was cut by 2 bases and J by 5 bases, with 13 bases left in between. The germline V gene has CDR1 MNHEY and CDR2 SVGAGI. CDR3 in DNA: TGTGCCAGCAGTTACGTGGGTGTAGGCCACGAGCAGTACTTC. Residues: CASSYVGVGHEQYF.